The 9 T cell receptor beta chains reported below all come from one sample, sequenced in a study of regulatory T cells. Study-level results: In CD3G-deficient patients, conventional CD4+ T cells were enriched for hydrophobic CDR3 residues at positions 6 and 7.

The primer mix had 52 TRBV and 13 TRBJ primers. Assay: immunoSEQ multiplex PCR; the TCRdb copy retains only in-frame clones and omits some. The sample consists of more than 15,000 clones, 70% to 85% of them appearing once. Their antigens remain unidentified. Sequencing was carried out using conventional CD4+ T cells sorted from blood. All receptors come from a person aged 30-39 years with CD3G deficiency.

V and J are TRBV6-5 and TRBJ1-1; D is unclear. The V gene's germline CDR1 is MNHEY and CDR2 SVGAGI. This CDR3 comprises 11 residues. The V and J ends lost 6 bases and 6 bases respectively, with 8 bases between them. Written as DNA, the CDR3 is TGTGCCAGCAGATCAGACGCTGAAGCTTTCTTT. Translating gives CASRSDAEAFF.

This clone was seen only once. CDR3 bases: TGTGCCAGCAGTGAGTGGACAGGGCATGGCTACACCTTC. Encoded protein: CASSEWTGHGYTF. The V call is TRBV6-1, the J call TRBJ1-2, with 8 bases matching TRBD1. Per the germline V gene, CDR1 is MNHNS and CDR2 is SASEGT. The CDR3 totals 13 residues. V gave up 3 bases and J gave up 6 bases; unmatched junction bases: 3.

CDR3 protein: CASSPRTGNTEAFF. DNA for the CDR3: TGTGCCAGCAGCCCGAGAACAGGGAACACTGAAGCTTTCTTT. This chain joins TRBV7-8 and TRBJ1-1; maybe TRBD1 (5 bases). The length of the CDR3 is 14 residues. With 5 bases removed from V and 1 base from J, the gap between germline ends came to 11 bases. Germline CDR1 and CDR2: SGHVS and FQNEAQ.

For the CDR3, the DNA is TGTGCCAGCAGCCCAGACAGGTACGAGCAGTACTTC. Its protein is CASSPDRYEQYF. This rearrangement joins TRBV28 to TRBJ2-7, with D possibly TRBD1 on 6 matching bases. V dropped 6 bases and J dropped 4 bases, with 10 bases sitting between them. Germline CDR1 reads MDHEN; CDR2 reads SYDVKM. The CDR3 is 12 amino acids.

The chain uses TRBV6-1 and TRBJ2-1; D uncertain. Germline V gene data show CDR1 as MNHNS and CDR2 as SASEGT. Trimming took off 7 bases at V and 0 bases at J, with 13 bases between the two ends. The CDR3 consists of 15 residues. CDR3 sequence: CASNLQRSSYNEQFF. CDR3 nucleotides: TGTGCCAGCAATTTACAGAGAAGCTCCTACAATGAGCAGTTCTTC.

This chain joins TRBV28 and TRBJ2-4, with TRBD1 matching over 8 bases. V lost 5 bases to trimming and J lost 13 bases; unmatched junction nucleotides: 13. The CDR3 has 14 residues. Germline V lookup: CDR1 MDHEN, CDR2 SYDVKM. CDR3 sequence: CASSRIGSGTGQYF. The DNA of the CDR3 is TGTGCCAGCAGTCGAATTGGGTCCGGGACAGGACAGTACTTC. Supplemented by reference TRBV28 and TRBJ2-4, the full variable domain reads DVKVTQSSRYLVKRTGEKVFLECVQDMDHENMFWYRQDPGLGLRLIYFSYDVKMKEKGDIPEGYSVSREKKERFSLILESASTNQTSMYLCASSRIGSGTGQYFGAGTRLSVL.

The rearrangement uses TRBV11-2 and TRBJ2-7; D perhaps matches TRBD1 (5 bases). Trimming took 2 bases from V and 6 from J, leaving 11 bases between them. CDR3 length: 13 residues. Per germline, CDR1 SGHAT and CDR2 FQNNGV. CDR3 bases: TGTGCCAGCAGCTTAAAGGGGCGAGGCGAGCAGTACTTC. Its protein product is CASSLKGRGEQYF.

The DNA of the CDR3 is TGTGCCAGCAGGGATAGGGGGGAGAATCAGCCCCAGCATTTT. Translated: CASRDRGENQPQHF. V usage is TRBV28 and J usage is TRBJ1-5; TRBD1 might be the D (6 bases). The CDR3 has 14 amino acids. Germline V gene data show CDR1 as MDHEN and CDR2 as SYDVKM. Trimming stripped 6 bases from V and 4 bases from J, with 13 bases between.

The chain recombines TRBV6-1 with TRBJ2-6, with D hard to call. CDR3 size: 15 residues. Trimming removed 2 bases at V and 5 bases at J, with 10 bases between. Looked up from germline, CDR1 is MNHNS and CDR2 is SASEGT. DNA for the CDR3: TGTGCCAGCAGTGAACAAAGGTATTGGGCCAACGTCCTGACTTTC. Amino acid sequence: CASSEQRYWANVLTF.